The 28 T cell receptor beta chains listed next were all sequenced from one sample in a study of T cells in Graves' hyperthyroidism and ophthalmopathy. Amplification yielded TCR beta CDR3 regions, with RNA transcripts as the source. The TCR CDR3 first-round RT-PCR relied on the HTBI primer set. TCRdb independently ran MiXCR on the multiplex PCR reads; one entry per CDR3 protein. The sample holds hundreds of thousands of distinct CDR3 sequences, roughly a third seen once. Material: blood. These receptors originate from a woman between 40 and 55 years old with Graves' hyperthyroidism.

This chain joins TRBV7-9 and TRBJ1-3; D perhaps matches TRBD1 (5 bases). The CDR3 is 14 amino acids. Germline V gene data show CDR1 as SEHNR and CDR2 as FQNEAQ (reference sequence). CDR3 sequence: CARDVGVSGNTIYF. DNA for the CDR3: TGTGCTAGAGACGTGGGGGTCTCTGGAAACACCATATATTTT. The full variable domain, completed using reference TRBV7-9 and TRBJ1-3, is DTGVSQNPRHKITKRGQNVTFRCDPISEHNRLYWYRQTLGQGPEFLTYFQNEAQLEKSRLLSDRFSAERPKGSFSTLEIQRTEQGDSAMYLCARDVGVSGNTIYFGEGSWLTVV.

The J gene is TRBJ2-2, the V gene TRBV4-2; no reliable D call. The CDR3 is 14 residues long. CDR1 is LGHNA and CDR2 is YNFKEQ in the germline V gene. Deletions cut 5 bases from V and 4 bases from J, with 11 bases between. CDR3: CASSFLGATGELFF. The DNA for the CDR3 is TGTGCCAGCAGCTTTCTGGGCGCCACCGGGGAGCTGTTTTTT.

This clonotype was counted between two and nine times. This chain links TRBV20-1 with TRBJ2-5, with 7 bases fitting TRBD1. The CDR3 consists of 14 residues. V dropped 7 bases and J dropped 7; count of bases not matched to a gene: 15. Germline V gene data show CDR1 as DFQATT and CDR2 as SNEGSKA (reference sequence). CDR3 residues: CSVETGAITLTQYF. Here the CDR3 DNA reads TGCAGTGTAGAAACAGGGGCTATAACCTTGACCCAGTACTTC.

This clonotype was seen many times. The chain is built from TRBV25-1 and TRBJ1-1, with a tentative D call TRBD1 (6 bases). The length of the CDR3 is 15 residues. Looked up from germline, CDR1 is MGHDK and CDR2 is SYGVNS. V was cut by 1 base and J by 5 bases, with 14 bases left in between. The CDR3, as DNA: TGTGCCAGCAGTGAATGGGAGGGGGGGACGACTGAAGCTTTCTTT. Its protein is CASSEWEGGTTEAFF.

This clonotype showed up just a few times. The V call is TRBV5-5, the J call TRBJ1-5; D not certain. Between the trimmed V and J ends, which lost 1 base and 3 bases, there was a span of 17 bases. Germline CDR1 reads SGHKS; CDR2 reads YYEKEE (reference sequence). The CDR3 runs 17 residues. The CDR3 DNA is TGTGCCAGCAGCTTGTCTCCTAGGCCGAGTTTCAATCAGCCCCAGCATTTT. Encoded protein: CASSLSPRPSFNQPQHF.

This clonotype was seen only a few times. The chain has TRBV4-1 and TRBJ1-5; a possible D gene is TRBD1 (5 bases). Germline V gene lookup returns CDR1 MGHRA and CDR2 YSYEKL. Deletions cut 4 bases from V and 4 bases from J, with 14 bases between. The CDR3 covers 15 residues. This CDR3 is CASSPLEGRNQPQHF. CDR3 DNA: TGCGCCAGCAGCCCTTTGGAGGGGAGAAATCAGCCCCAGCATTTT.

This chain uses TRBV7-6 with TRBJ2-7, with D tentatively TRBD1 (6 bases). There are 14 residues in the CDR3. Germline V gene lookup returns CDR1 SGHVS and CDR2 FNYEAQ. The V end lost 8 bases, the J end lost 6 bases, and 20 bases lay between the germline ends. CDR3 amino acids: CASGPPGQGSEQYF. CDR3 nucleotides: TGTGCCAGCGGACCTCCGGGGCAGGGGAGCGAGCAGTACTTC.

As concerns this clonotype: At one of its ends the junction is not consistent with the germline gene, which may arise from a read error. The CDR3 DNA reads TGCAGTGCTAGGGGGACGATCTTT. It codes for CSARGTIF. The rearrangement joins TRBV20-1 to TRBJ1-1; weak D call: TRBD1 (5 bases). CDR3 length: 8 amino acids. From germline, CDR1 is DFQATT and CDR2 SNEGSKA (reference sequence).

The V and J genes are TRBV4-1 and TRBJ1-5; D perhaps matches TRBD1 (5 bases). Trimming took 1 base from V and 3 from J, leaving 7 bases between them. CDR3 length equals 14 residues. Germline-derived CDR1 and CDR2 are MGHRA and YSYEKL. In DNA, the CDR3 is TGCGCCAGCAGCCAAGGACAGAACAATCAGCCCCAGCATTTT. Amino acids: CASSQGQNNQPQHF.

This clonotype was found a few times. V is TRBV7-8 and J is TRBJ2-7, with TRBD2 matching 7 bases. Trimming removed 0 bases from V and 4 bases from J; junction bases left unmatched: 15. Germline loops: CDR1 SGHVS, CDR2 FQNEAQ. This CDR3 spans 18 amino acids. CDR3 DNA: TGTGCCAGCAGCTTAGCGTCGCGCGGGAGCCTCCTAGGGTACGAGCAGTACTTC. Translated, it gives CASSLASRGSLLGYEQYF.

The chain employs TRBV24-1 and TRBJ2-1; D might be TRBD1 (6 bases). The J call may be mistaken, given a closer DNA end match to TRBJ2-7. The germline V gene encodes CDR1 KGHDR and CDR2 SFDVKD. The CDR3 contains 14 residues. The CDR3 DNA reads TGTGCCACCAGTGACCTTACAGGGTACAATGAGCAGTACTTC. Translated, it gives CATSDLTGYNEQYF.

The chain carries TRBV18 and TRBJ1-5, with D possibly TRBD1 on 5 matching bases. The V end was cut by 2 bases, the J end by 1 base, with 12 bases between. CDR1 and CDR2 (germline): KGHSH, LQKENI. The CDR3 length is 16 residues. The CDR3 is CASSPGVTVSNQPQHF. CDR3 DNA sequence: TGTGCCAGCTCACCAGGTGTGACAGTAAGCAATCAGCCCCAGCATTTT.

On this clonotype: A much bigger clone sits one base away, suggesting this may be a read error. The rearrangement uses TRBV2 and TRBJ2-7, with 8 bases that match TRBD1. This CDR3 has 13 amino acids. Germline values: CDR1 SNHLY, CDR2 FYNNEI. Unmatched junction bases numbered 7, after V lost 8 bases and J lost 4 bases. The CDR3 is CASDRGIGYEQYF. CDR3 DNA sequence: TGTGCCAGCGACAGGGGCATTGGGTACGAGCAGTACTTC. Full variable domain (missing parts from reference TRBV2 and TRBJ2-7): EPEVTQTPSHQVTQMGQEVILRCVPISNHLYFYWYRQILGQKVEFLVSFYNNEISEKSEIFDDQFSVERPDGSNFTLKIRSTKLEDSAMYFCASDRGIGYEQYFGPGTRLTVT.

This clonotype occurred many times. This sequence joins TRBV7-2 and TRBJ2-7; D is undetermined. Germline CDR1 is SGHTA and CDR2 is FQGNSA. CDR3 length equals 11 residues. Trimming stripped 4 bases from V and 7 bases from J, with 8 bases between. CDR3 nucleotides: TGTGCCAGCAGCTCCGTGGGGGAGCAGTACTTC. It specifies CASSSVGEQYF.

As regards this clonotype: Possible read error: a much larger clone is one base away. The CDR3 does not close with the conserved phenylalanine or tryptophan, likely indicating a read error. The chain couples TRBV2 to TRBJ2-5; D unclear. Germline loops: CDR1 SNHLY, CDR2 FYNNEI. The CDR3 is made up of 16 amino acids. The ends were cut back, 6 bases at V and 0 bases at J, with 17 bases in the middle. In nucleotides, the CDR3 is TGTGCCAGCAGACCCAGTAGACAACAGTACCAAGAGACCCAGTACCTC. This gives the protein CASRPSRQQYQETQYL.

This clonotype was counted ten times or more. The gene calls are TRBV11-2 and TRBJ1-2, with 8 bases identical to TRBD1. V lost 4 bases and J lost 6; bases outside the gene matches: 16. The CDR3 sequence is 17 residues long. Germline-derived CDR1 and CDR2 are SGHAT and FQNNGV. The CDR3 loop reads CASSSLEGQGAIDGYTF. The CDR3 bases are TGTGCCAGCAGCTCCCTGGAAGGGCAGGGGGCAATAGATGGCTACACCTTC. Full variable domain (rest looked up from reference TRBV11-2 and TRBJ1-2): EAGVAQSPRYKIIEKRQSVAFWCNPISGHATLYWYQQILGQGPKLLIQFQNNGVVDDSQLPKDRFSAERLKGVDSTLKIQPAKLEDSAVYLCASSSLEGQGAIDGYTFGSGTRLTVV.

As regards this clonotype: A much bigger clone sits one base away, suggesting this may be a read error. CDR3 bases: TGTGCCGGCAGCCCGAGGGACTTAGCTCATGGCTACACCTTC. Its translation is CAGSPRDLAHGYTF. V is TRBV7-9 and J is TRBJ1-2; TRBD1 is a possible D gene (5 bases). The CDR3 spans 14 residues. Looked up from germline, CDR1 is SEHNR and CDR2 is FQNEAQ (reference sequence). Complete variable domain (other parts from reference TRBV7-9 and TRBJ1-2): DTGVSQNPRHKITKRGQNVTFRCDPISEHNRLYWYRQTLGQGPEFLTYFQNEAQLEKSRLLSDRFSAERPKGSFSTLEIQRTEQGDSAMYLCAGSPRDLAHGYTFGSGTRLTVV.

The sample holds a few counts of this clonotype. V usage is TRBV5-5 and J usage is TRBJ2-7; possibly TRBD1 or TRBD2 for D (5 bases each). This CDR3 contains 15 residues. V gave up 6 bases and J gave up 9 bases, with 25 bases separating them. CDR1 is SGHKS and CDR2 is YYEKEE in the germline V gene (reference sequence). The CDR3 nucleotides are TGTGCCAGCAACTCGGACCAGGGTTGGTGGAGGAGGCAGTACTTC. This codes for CASNSDQGWWRRQYF.

The V gene is TRBV5-8, the J gene TRBJ2-7; tentatively, D is TRBD1 or TRBD2 (5 bases each). The DNA end lines up better with TRBJ2-4; the J call may be wrong. Germline assignment: CDR1 SGHTS and CDR2 YDEGEE. This CDR3 has 14 amino acids. CDR3 nucleotide sequence: TGTGCCAGCAGCCACGACCGGGGCGAGGGCATTCAGTACTTC. Encoded protein: CASSHDRGEGIQYF.

The chain is built from TRBV10-3 and TRBJ2-7, with D possibly being TRBD1 (5 bases). Germline V gives CDR1 ENHRY, CDR2 SYGVKD. CDR3 length: 14 residues. Deletions cut 6 bases from V and 1 base from J, with 13 bases between. The CDR3 here is CAISPDSPSYEQYF. The DNA of the CDR3 is TGTGCCATCAGCCCTGACAGCCCTTCCTACGAGCAGTACTTC.

This clonotype is a singleton in its sample. The rearrangement links TRBV4-1 to TRBJ1-1; a weak D match, TRBD1 (5 bases). Looked up from germline, CDR1 is MGHRA and CDR2 is YSYEKL. V lost 5 bases and J lost 3, with 16 bases in between. This CDR3 region has 15 residues. CDR3 protein: CASSYYKGGDTEAFF. The CDR3 DNA follows: TGCGCCAGCAGCTATTATAAGGGAGGGGACACTGAAGCTTTCTTT.

This clonotype was picked up a small number of times. V gene TRBV14 combines with J gene TRBJ2-7, with D perhaps matching TRBD2 (6 bases). Germline V gene sequence: CDR1 SGHDN, CDR2 FVKESK. V lost 1 base and J 6 bases, leaving 13 bases between the germline ends. This CDR3 comprises 14 residues. The CDR3 region has the DNA TGTGCCAGCAGCCAAGTTGGCCAGGGAGGCGAGCAGTACTTC. Residues: CASSQVGQGGEQYF.

There are many counts of this clonotype. The chain links TRBV20-1 to TRBJ2-5, with TRBD2 matching over 9 bases. The V segment lost 0 bases and the J segment 3 bases; nucleotides outside the gene matches: 2. CDR3 length equals 14 residues. The germline gives CDR1 DFQATT, CDR2 SNEGSKA (reference sequence). CDR3 nucleotides: TGCAGTGCTAGAGATCTAGCGGGGAAAGAGACCCAGTACTTC. Translated: CSARDLAGKETQYF.

This clonotype was seen repeatedly, ten times or more. J is TRBJ2-7 and V is TRBV5-1; tentatively, D is TRBD2 (7 bases). Germline loops: CDR1 SGHRS, CDR2 YFSETQ. V was cut by 6 bases and J by 2 bases, with 18 bases left in between. This CDR3 has 15 amino acids. DNA for the CDR3: TGCGCCAGCACCGAGGGAGGGACATTCACCTACGAGCAGTACTTC. It encodes CASTEGGTFTYEQYF.

The rearrangement joins TRBV7-8 to TRBJ2-5; unclear D gene. The CDR3 is made up of 13 amino acids. The germline gives CDR1 SGHVS, CDR2 FQNEAQ. Between the trimmed V and J ends, which lost 8 bases and 1 base, there was a span of 11 bases. The CDR3 region is CASAHPPQETQYF. The CDR3 bases are TGTGCCAGCGCCCACCCCCCCCAAGAGACCCAGTACTTC.

This clonotype has ten or more counts. J is TRBJ2-3 and V is TRBV7-3; 12 positions agree with TRBD2. CDR3 size: 14 residues. V lost 6 bases to trimming and J lost 5 bases; unmatched junction nucleotides: 3. Germline assignment: CDR1 SGHTA and CDR2 FQGTGA. CDR3 DNA: TGTGCCAGCAGTCCGGGACTAGCGGGAGATACGCAGTATTTT. Protein sequence: CASSPGLAGDTQYF.

The chain links TRBV12-3 or TRBV12-4 to TRBJ2-7; D is undetermined. Trimming removed 7 bases at V and 0 bases at J, with 13 bases between. The CDR3 contains 14 residues. The CDR3 nucleotides are TGTGCCAGCACCATGCTCTCCCCCTCCTACGAGCAGTACTTC. It translates to CASTMLSPSYEQYF.

This clonotype turned up a few times. One base away lies a much larger clone, so this may be a sequencing read error. The chain combines TRBV7-9 with TRBJ2-5; D possibly corresponds to TRBD2 (5 bases). The ends were cut back, 0 bases at V and 9 bases at J, with 14 bases in the middle. Per germline, CDR1 SEHNR and CDR2 FQNEAQ (reference sequence). The CDR3 totals 14 residues. Here the CDR3 DNA reads TGTGCCAGCAGCTTAGCGGGAGCCCCTGAGGCCCAGTACTTC. It specifies CASSLAGAPEAQYF.